This section outlines one T cell receptor beta chain sequence together with its context. Its specific antigen is unknown. No much larger clonotype is one base removed from it; base qualities were not supplied. This specimen belongs to a study of shared clonotypes between healthy human individuals (dated by TCRdb to 2018 to 2020). For context, the study as a whole: Three men and two women, aged 18 to 49 years, made up the cohort. For each donor, three plates each were used for CD4 naive and CD4 memory, two plates were used for CD8 naive, and one plate was used for CD8 memory. To estimate repertoire size and how much clonotype sharing occurs between individuals, the study deeply sequenced the blood TCR repertoires of several healthy adults. To increase sequencing depth and limit assay-specific biases, different laboratories used diverse techniques to prepare libraries and sequence TCR repertoires. Each donor's leukapheresis produced roughly between about 0.85 and 10 billion PBMCs. The paper as a whole reports these results and caveats: Sampling was restricted to blood, and TCR repertoires in tissues likely differ from the TCR repertoires found in blood. Even with the large sequencing depth, rarefaction of the sorted-subset datasets indicated that sequencing was incomplete. Sharing across four donors was observed for around 4.8% of naive CD4, around 3.5% of naive CD8, roughly 2.4% of memory CD4, and about 0.4% of memory CD8 clonotypes. Based on pairwise subsampling, the degree of clonotype sharing among donors was expected to be affected by sequencing depth. Naive subsets generally had larger estimated clonotype richness than memory subsets did. Compared with non-shared clonotypes, clonotypes shared by all four sorted-subset donors had higher generation probabilities. Because the study included only a small number of donors, the genetic and exposure-history diversity represented was limited.

V is pruned by 6 bases and J by 5 bases, leaving 10 bases of the junction without a gene match. The germline V gene sets CDR1 to MDHEN and CDR2 to SYDVKM. The CDR3 spans 16 residues, from the cysteine through the phenylalanine. Only the CDR3 part of the read is kept: 48 bases, read in frame from the first base. TCR CDR3 regions were amplified from genomic DNA by multiplex PCR using the deep immunoSEQ assay. Genomic DNA extracted from each cell subset was distributed evenly over all wells of several immunoSEQ 96-well plates, and each plate served as one replicate. For sorted subsets, roughly 200 ng of genomic DNA, equivalent to 30,000 or so T cell genomes, went into each replicate PCR. Purified libraries were quantified with a Qubit 3.0 fluorometer, sized on a Bioanalyzer 2100, and re-quantified with the KAPA Library Quantification kit. Every immunoSEQ 96-well plate was sequenced on a dedicated single-read 150-cycle Illumina NextSeq 550 flow cell. In the source study's methods: Because the immunoSEQ output included only junctional sequences and no quality scores, the filtering could not be the same as the filtering used for full-length reads. Sequences were annotated with PyIR, a Python wrapper for IgBLAST v1.9, using IMGT germline references to assign V/J genes and CDR3. Reads with weak V/J assignments (E-value above 1e-6), missing CDR3, stop codons, out-of-frame junctions, or ambiguous translated residues were removed. A V3J clonotype was defined by an identical inferred V gene, J gene, and CDR3 amino acid sequence. Percentage overlap between repertoires was calculated by dividing the number of shared unique clonotypes by the size of the smaller repertoire. Repertoire richness was assessed with RTK rarefaction, the Chao1 estimator, and Recon v2.1 estimates of unobserved clonotypes. Generation probabilities were computed with OLGA for all TCRbeta clonotypes obtained by the gDNA method from four donors. Here the immuneACCESS table is served through TCRdb, limited to in-frame sequences with V and J called. Missing clones are a known gap in these copies; in checked studies unresolved V genes cover under half, and the rest lacks a known reason. That table supplies the V and J calls and clone size; D and trimming were determined from the DNA. This sample comprises 1.5 million to 2.5 million clones, less than 95% of them detected only once. The ten largest clones take up roughly 1% of the sample.

CD8 naive samples were CD45RO-negative cells positively selected for CCR7, giving a CD45RA+CCR7+ population that excluded TemRA cells. Healthy HIV-negative adults with no recently reported acute infections or vaccinations were included as donors. Every donor was a Caucasian adult living in Nashville, Tennessee, USA. After blood collection by leukapheresis, PBMCs were isolated using Ficoll-Histopaque density gradient centrifugation and then cryopreserved in the vapor phase of liquid nitrogen. Analytical flow cytometry was used to check the purity and quantity of every magnetically sorted T cell population. Genomic DNA was isolated from every sorted fraction and measured by UV absorbance on a Nanodrop 2000c.

This sequence originates from a man younger than 35 in good health. Recombination linked TRBV28 to TRBJ2-5; TRBD1 fits 12 bases in the junction. What was sequenced was naive CD8+ T cells sorted from blood. Interpreted using the paper, the cell subset or site label stands for: CD45RA+CCR7+. The CDR3 protein: CASSRGTGGAMETQYF. The sequenced DNA is TGTGCCAGCAGCCGTGGGACAGGGGGCGCAATGGAGACCCAGTACTTC.